This is a list of T cell receptor beta chains from one sample in a study of PD-1 blockade in classical Hodgkin lymphoma. Using immunoSEQ multiplex PCR, the repertoire was profiled, and TCRdb retains in-frame clones only, with some absent. This sample has 25,000 to 30,000 clones, with just over 85% found just once. The material sequenced was CD8+ T cells from blood, taken at baseline. These receptors all come from a human donor with classical Hodgkin lymphoma. The CDR3 runs from the conserved cysteine through the conserved F or W. Fields, in order: V gene, J gene, clone size, D gene, CDR3 protein, CDR3 DNA. A D gene is named only where the DNA matches it firmly. Expanded clones are given a class, and other clones once, few, many or no size at all.

v_gene: TRBV7-9; j_gene: TRBJ1-1; abundance: .; d_gene: .; CDR3aa: CASSLNNGRNTEAFF; CDR3nt: TGTGCCAGCAGCTTAAACAATGGGAGGAACACTGAAGCTTTCTTT
v_gene: TRBV7-9; j_gene: TRBJ2-1; abundance: .; d_gene: .; CDR3aa: CASSLGRDNEQFF; CDR3nt: TGTGCCAGCAGCTTAGGCCGCGACAATGAGCAGTTCTTC
v_gene: TRBV6-1; j_gene: TRBJ1-1; abundance: .; d_gene: TRBD1; CDR3aa: CASSLTGYGPEAFF; CDR3nt: TGTGCCAGCAGTTTGACAGGGTACGGTCCTGAAGCTTTCTTT
v_gene: TRBV29-1; j_gene: TRBJ2-7; abundance: once; d_gene: .; CDR3aa: CSVPQVDVVSYEQYF; CDR3nt: TGCAGCGTCCCCCAGGTGGACGTCGTCTCCTACGAGCAGTACTTC
v_gene: TRBV5-1; j_gene: TRBJ1-3; abundance: .; d_gene: TRBD1; CDR3aa: CASSPGQGSSGNTIYF; CDR3nt: TGCGCCAGCAGCCCTGGACAGGGGAGCTCTGGAAACACCATATATTTT
v_gene: TRBV5-8; j_gene: TRBJ1-4; abundance: .; d_gene: .; CDR3aa: CASIDQTANEKLFF; CDR3nt: TGTGCCAGCATCGATCAGACGGCTAATGAAAAACTGTTTTTT
v_gene: TRBV10-1; j_gene: TRBJ2-2; abundance: .; d_gene: .; CDR3aa: CASSEATGELFF; CDR3nt: TGCGCCAGCAGTGAAGCCACCGGGGAGCTGTTTTTT
v_gene: TRBV5-5; j_gene: TRBJ1-2; abundance: .; d_gene: .; CDR3aa: CASSLIGGLNNYGYTF; CDR3nt: TGTGCCAGCAGCTTGATTGGGGGGCTTAATAACTATGGCTACACCTTC
v_gene: TRBV10-1; j_gene: TRBJ2-7; abundance: .; d_gene: TRBD1; CDR3aa: CASSEQGASYEQYF; CDR3nt: TGCGCCAGCAGTGAACAGGGGGCCTCCTACGAGCAGTACTTC
v_gene: TRBV14; j_gene: TRBJ2-7; abundance: .; d_gene: .; CDR3aa: CASSTLNGASEQYF; CDR3nt: TGTGCCAGCAGCACGCTTAACGGTGCATCCGAGCAGTACTTC
v_gene: TRBV7-2; j_gene: TRBJ2-7; abundance: .; d_gene: TRBD1; CDR3aa: CASSITGGPYEQYF; CDR3nt: TGTGCCAGCAGCATAACAGGGGGGCCGTACGAGCAGTACTTC
v_gene: TRBV7-8; j_gene: TRBJ2-7; abundance: .; d_gene: .; CDR3aa: CASSLKVYEQYF; CDR3nt: TGTGCCAGCAGCTTAAAGGTCTACGAGCAGTACTTC
v_gene: TRBV6-1; j_gene: TRBJ1-5; abundance: .; d_gene: TRBD1; CDR3aa: CASMGTDRRGQPQHF; CDR3nt: TGTGCCAGCATGGGGACAGACCGACGGGGACAGCCCCAGCATTTT
v_gene: TRBV4-1; j_gene: TRBJ2-5; abundance: .; d_gene: TRBD2; CDR3aa: CASRGLAAQETQYF; CDR3nt: TGCGCCAGCAGAGGACTAGCGGCACAAGAGACCCAGTACTTC
v_gene: TRBV5-4; j_gene: TRBJ2-7; abundance: .; d_gene: TRBD2; CDR3aa: CASSPMGLAGAYEQYF; CDR3nt: TGTGCCAGCAGCCCCATGGGACTAGCGGGAGCCTACGAGCAGTACTTC
v_gene: TRBV7-9; j_gene: TRBJ2-6; abundance: .; d_gene: .; CDR3aa: CASSSRRFGANVLTF; CDR3nt: TGTGCCAGCAGCTCCAGGAGGTTCGGGGCCAACGTCCTGACTTTC
v_gene: TRBV27; j_gene: TRBJ1-5; abundance: .; d_gene: .; CDR3aa: CASSPRRAVDQPQHF; CDR3nt: TGTGCCAGCAGTCCCCGAAGGGCGGTAGATCAGCCCCAGCATTTT
v_gene: TRBV14; j_gene: TRBJ2-5; abundance: .; d_gene: .; CDR3aa: CASSQDSALGREQETQYF; CDR3nt: TGTGCCAGCAGCCAAGATTCCGCCTTGGGTCGGGAGCAAGAGACCCAGTACTTC
v_gene: TRBV6-1; j_gene: TRBJ1-2; abundance: .; d_gene: .; CDR3aa: CATGRGGYTF; CDR3nt: TGTGCCACCGGTCGAGGGGGCTACACCTTC
v_gene: TRBV28; j_gene: TRBJ2-7; abundance: .; d_gene: .; CDR3aa: CASSFSIRVSSYEQYF; CDR3nt: TGTGCCAGCAGTTTCTCCATCAGGGTGAGCTCCTACGAGCAGTACTTC
v_gene: TRBV21-1; j_gene: TRBJ2-7; abundance: .; d_gene: .; CDR3aa: CASSKGQREGSYEQYF; CDR3nt: TGTGCCAGCAGCAAAGGCCAGCGGGAAGGGTCCTACGAGCAGTACTTC
v_gene: TRBV11-2; j_gene: TRBJ1-4; abundance: .; d_gene: TRBD1; CDR3aa: CASSSPRTGGLNEKLFF; CDR3nt: TGTGCCAGCAGCTCCCCACGGACAGGGGGATTGAATGAAAAACTGTTTTTT
v_gene: TRBV30; j_gene: TRBJ1-3; abundance: .; d_gene: .; CDR3aa: CAWSGSVGHSGNTIYF; CDR3nt: TGTGCCTGGAGTGGTTCGGTCGGCCACTCTGGAAACACCATATATTTT
v_gene: TRBV7-9; j_gene: TRBJ2-6; abundance: .; d_gene: .; CDR3aa: CASSYRAGANVLTF; CDR3nt: TGTGCCAGCAGCTACAGGGCTGGGGCCAACGTCCTGACTTTC
v_gene: TRBV9; j_gene: TRBJ2-1; abundance: .; d_gene: .; CDR3aa: CASSVGRSSKNEQFF; CDR3nt: TGTGCCAGCAGCGTAGGCAGGAGTAGCAAGAATGAGCAGTTCTTC
v_gene: TRBV28; j_gene: TRBJ1-3; abundance: .; d_gene: .; CDR3aa: CASTPSGMGNTIYF; CDR3nt: TGTGCCAGCACTCCATCCGGAATGGGAAACACCATATATTTT
v_gene: TRBV5-1; j_gene: TRBJ1-2; abundance: .; d_gene: TRBD1; CDR3aa: CASSWAGTGGPVDYGYTF; CDR3nt: TGCGCCAGCAGCTGGGCCGGGACAGGGGGCCCAGTGGACTATGGCTACACCTTC
v_gene: TRBV6-6; j_gene: TRBJ2-7; abundance: .; d_gene: .; CDR3aa: CASRTNSYEQYF; CDR3nt: TGTGCCAGCAGGACTAACAGTTACGAGCAGTACTTC
v_gene: TRBV27; j_gene: TRBJ2-2; abundance: .; d_gene: .; CDR3aa: CASRRLGELFF; CDR3nt: TGTGCCAGCAGAAGACTGGGGGAGCTGTTTTTT
v_gene: TRBV11-3; j_gene: TRBJ2-1; abundance: .; d_gene: .; CDR3aa: CASSRYRVASYNEQFF; CDR3nt: TGTGCCAGCAGCCGATACAGGGTGGCGTCCTACAATGAGCAGTTCTTC
v_gene: TRBV9; j_gene: TRBJ1-4; abundance: .; d_gene: .; CDR3aa: CASSPGRAGPRSEKLFF; CDR3nt: TGTGCCAGCAGCCCAGGCCGGGCCGGCCCCAGATCTGAAAAACTGTTTTTT
v_gene: TRBV2; j_gene: TRBJ2-7; abundance: .; d_gene: .; CDR3aa: CASSAQAEQYF; CDR3nt: TGTGCCAGCAGCGCCCAGGCCGAGCAGTACTTC
v_gene: TRBV30; j_gene: TRBJ1-5; abundance: .; d_gene: .; CDR3aa: CAWSPPSGQPQHF; CDR3nt: TGTGCCTGGAGTCCACCGAGTGGACAGCCCCAGCATTTT
v_gene: TRBV12-5; j_gene: TRBJ2-1; abundance: .; d_gene: .; CDR3aa: CASGKSPDEQFF; CDR3nt: TGTGCTAGTGGTAAAAGCCCGGATGAGCAGTTCTTC
v_gene: TRBV27; j_gene: TRBJ1-1; abundance: .; d_gene: TRBD1; CDR3aa: CASSRGPEAFF; CDR3nt: TGTGCCAGCAGCAGGGGGCCCGAAGCTTTCTTT
v_gene: TRBV9; j_gene: TRBJ2-1; abundance: .; d_gene: TRBD2; CDR3aa: CASSVSGSGGNEQFF; CDR3nt: TGTGCCAGCAGCGTTAGCGGGAGCGGGGGCAATGAGCAGTTCTTC
v_gene: TRBV9; j_gene: TRBJ2-1; abundance: few; d_gene: TRBD2; CDR3aa: CASSVWGGNEQFF; CDR3nt: TGTGCCAGCAGCGTTTGGGGGGGCAATGAGCAGTTCTTC
v_gene: TRBV9; j_gene: TRBJ2-1; abundance: .; d_gene: TRBD2; CDR3aa: CASGGVNEQFF; CDR3nt: TGTGCCAGCGGGGGGGTGAATGAGCAGTTCTTC
v_gene: TRBV27; j_gene: TRBJ1-3; abundance: .; d_gene: .; CDR3aa: CASSLYTGNTIYF; CDR3nt: TGTGCCAGCAGTTTATACACTGGAAACACCATATATTTT
v_gene: TRBV5-5; j_gene: TRBJ2-1; abundance: .; d_gene: TRBD2; CDR3aa: CASSPPTSGRGNEQFF; CDR3nt: TGTGCCAGCAGCCCGCCCACTAGCGGGAGGGGTAATGAGCAGTTCTTC
v_gene: TRBV7-9; j_gene: TRBJ2-3; abundance: .; d_gene: .; CDR3aa: CASSLEGGTDTQYF; CDR3nt: TGTGCCAGCAGCTTAGAGGGGGGCACAGATACGCAGTATTTT
v_gene: TRBV7-9; j_gene: TRBJ2-7; abundance: .; d_gene: .; CDR3aa: CASSTAGTNPYEQYF; CDR3nt: TGTGCCAGCAGCACCGCCGGGACAAACCCCTACGAGCAGTACTTC
v_gene: TRBV27; j_gene: TRBJ2-7; abundance: few; d_gene: TRBD2; CDR3aa: CASSRGTSGRAFYEQYF; CDR3nt: TGTGCCAGCAGTCGCGGGACTAGCGGGAGGGCTTTTTACGAGCAGTACTTC
v_gene: TRBV6-5; j_gene: TRBJ1-2; abundance: .; d_gene: .; CDR3aa: CASSYGETNYGYTF; CDR3nt: TGTGCCAGCAGTTACGGAGAAACTAACTATGGCTACACCTTC
v_gene: TRBV10-2; j_gene: TRBJ1-1; abundance: .; d_gene: .; CDR3aa: CASSDRPFQNTEAFF; CDR3nt: TGCGCCAGCAGTGACCGACCCTTCCAAAACACTGAAGCTTTCTTT
v_gene: TRBV5-6; j_gene: TRBJ1-2; abundance: .; d_gene: TRBD1; CDR3aa: CASSTGAARYGYTF; CDR3nt: TGTGCCAGCAGCACAGGGGCCGCTCGCTATGGCTACACCTTC